This TCR beta chain originates from a study of blood T cells in healthy people across ages. General study results and limits: Across samples, TCR beta diversity tracked strongly with naive T cell percentage. Getting older went along with TCR beta diversity per million T cells dropping roughly linearly.

Sample-barcoded 5' priming and a J-beta primer mix drove a second PCR of about 6 to 12 cycles. TCRdb independently ran MiXCR on the 5' RACE reads; one entry per CDR3 protein. The sample gives 1.5 million to 2 million distinct CDR3 sequences, roughly 50% of which show up once; approximately 2% is in the top ten. Of note for this clonotype: Its antigen is still unknown.

The length of the CDR3 is 16 residues. V lost 0 bases to trimming and J lost 4 bases, with 16 bases between them. Per the germline V gene, CDR1 is SGDLS and CDR2 is YYNGEE. The source is a woman aged 40 to 50 in good health. V usage is TRBV9 and J usage is TRBJ2-5, with D unclear. Sequenced material: blood. CDR3 residues: CASSVGGSMSGETQYF. DNA of the CDR3: TGTGCCAGCAGCGTAGGGGGTTCTATGTCTGGAGAGACCCAGTACTTC.